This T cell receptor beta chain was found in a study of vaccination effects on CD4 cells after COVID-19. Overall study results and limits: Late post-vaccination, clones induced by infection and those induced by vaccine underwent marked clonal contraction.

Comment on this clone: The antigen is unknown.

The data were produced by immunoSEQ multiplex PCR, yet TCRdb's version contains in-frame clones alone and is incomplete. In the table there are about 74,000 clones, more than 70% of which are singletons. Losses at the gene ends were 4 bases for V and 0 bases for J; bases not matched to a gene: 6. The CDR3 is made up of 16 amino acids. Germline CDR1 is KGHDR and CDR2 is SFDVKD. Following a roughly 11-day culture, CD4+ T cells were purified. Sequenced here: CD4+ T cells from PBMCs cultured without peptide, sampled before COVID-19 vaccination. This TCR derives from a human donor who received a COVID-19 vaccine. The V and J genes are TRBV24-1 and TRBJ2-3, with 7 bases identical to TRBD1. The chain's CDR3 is CATSDLTGISTDTQYF. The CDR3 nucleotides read TGTGCCACCAGTGACCTGACAGGGATTAGCACAGATACGCAGTATTTT.